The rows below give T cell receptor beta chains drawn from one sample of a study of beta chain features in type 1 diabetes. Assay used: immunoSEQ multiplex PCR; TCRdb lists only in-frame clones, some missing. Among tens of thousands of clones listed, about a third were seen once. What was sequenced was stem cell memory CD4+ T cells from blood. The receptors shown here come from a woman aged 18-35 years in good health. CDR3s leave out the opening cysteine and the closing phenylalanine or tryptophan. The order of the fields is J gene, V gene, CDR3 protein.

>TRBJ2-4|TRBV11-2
ASSNAGLAKNIQY
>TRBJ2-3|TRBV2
ASSEHQGDTQY
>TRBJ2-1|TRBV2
ASSALAGLSHEQF
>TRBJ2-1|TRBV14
ASSALTAFNEQF
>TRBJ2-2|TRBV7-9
ASGPGWVGELF
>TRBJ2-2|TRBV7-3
ASSLMRGPLF
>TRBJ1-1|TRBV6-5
ASSYVLQGVTEAF
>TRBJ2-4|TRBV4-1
ASSHYAGQGKNIQY
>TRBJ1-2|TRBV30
AWVGSYGYT
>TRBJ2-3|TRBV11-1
ASSLAGQGADTQY
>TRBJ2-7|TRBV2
ASSPQGYYEQY
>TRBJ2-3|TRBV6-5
ASSDRGQVDTQY
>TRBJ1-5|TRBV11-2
ASSWTGDQPQH
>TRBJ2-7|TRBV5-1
ASSLPGTGVDEQY
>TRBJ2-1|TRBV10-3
AISDAGEGYNEQF
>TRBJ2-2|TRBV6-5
ASTSAGGRTGELF
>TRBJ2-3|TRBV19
ASSTTGEDTQY
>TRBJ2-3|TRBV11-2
ASSLAVTDTQY
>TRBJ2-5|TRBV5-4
ASSLEGQGWETQY
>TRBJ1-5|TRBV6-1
ASSEGTGGLPQH
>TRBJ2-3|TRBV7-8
ASTPYGDYTQY
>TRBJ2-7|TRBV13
ASSLIDRGQKTNYEQY
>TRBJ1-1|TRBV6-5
ASSYSAQAEAF
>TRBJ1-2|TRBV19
ASGDRVYGYT
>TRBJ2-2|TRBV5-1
ASSFRQYTGELF
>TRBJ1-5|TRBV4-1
ASSQEGQGDQPQH
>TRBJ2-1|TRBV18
ASSPSASGGAAEQF
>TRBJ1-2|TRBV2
ASSPTAGDYGYT
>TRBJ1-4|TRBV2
ASSVIGTGDEKLF
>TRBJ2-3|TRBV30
AWSTGQGRTDTQY
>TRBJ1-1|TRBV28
ASSFHSAGDTEAF
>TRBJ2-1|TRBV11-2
ASSLGQTAAYNEQF
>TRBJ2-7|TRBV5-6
ASSLTSRLAGEHLYEQY
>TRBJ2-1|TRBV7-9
ASSFTRDNEQF
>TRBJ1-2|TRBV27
ASPYGYT
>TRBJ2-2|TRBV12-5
ASGLEQLAGTGELF
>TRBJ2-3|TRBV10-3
AISGASGSTDTQY
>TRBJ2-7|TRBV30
AWSRGRGSYEQY
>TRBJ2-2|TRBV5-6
ASSQGGREGTGELF
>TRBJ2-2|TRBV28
ASRTGETGELF
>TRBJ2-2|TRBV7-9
ASLPLANTGELF
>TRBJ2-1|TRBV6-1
ASSEVATYNEQF
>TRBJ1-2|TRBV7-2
ASSPWTGEDGYT
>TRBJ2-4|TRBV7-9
ASSSHGGKAKNIQY
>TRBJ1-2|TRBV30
AWSVPRENYGYT
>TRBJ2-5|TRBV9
ASSPGQGAGTQY
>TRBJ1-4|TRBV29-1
SVEGEGLGEKLF
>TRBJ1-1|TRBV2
ASSEIEQGEAF
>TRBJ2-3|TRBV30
AWSILAGSTDTQY
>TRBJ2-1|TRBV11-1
ASSLGLAGEYNEQF
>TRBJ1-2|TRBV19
ASSIRIGTDYGYT
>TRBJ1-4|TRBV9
ASSASGGNEKLF
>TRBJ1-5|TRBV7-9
ASSADRASAQH
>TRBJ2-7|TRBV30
AWTVGGPEQY
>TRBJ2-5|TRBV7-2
ASSLDPVSQETQY
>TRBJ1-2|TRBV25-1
ASRGTGGDYGYT
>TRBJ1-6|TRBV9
ASSAAGTGPRKALH
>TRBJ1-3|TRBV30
AWGTGGNTIY
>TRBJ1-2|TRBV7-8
ASSLAWGDSENYGYT
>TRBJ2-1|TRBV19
ASSISRGGRTTSPNEQF